What follows are 24 T cell receptor beta chains derived from one specimen sequenced in a study of CD8+CD57+ T cells in acquired aplastic anemia. TCR beta VDJ and CDR3 profiles were obtained from a genomic DNA template. One entry per CDR3 protein, called by TCRdb with MiXCR from the reads. The data contain about 220,000 distinct CDR3 sequences, 30% to 35% of them singletons. Material for sequencing was sorted CD4+, CD8+, or CD8+CD57+ T cells (not recorded which) from PBMCs. These TCRs come from a human donor in good health, serving as a control.

J is TRBJ2-5 and V is TRBV15, with TRBD1 matching over 8 bases. CDR1 is LNHNV and CDR2 is YYDKDF in the germline V gene (reference sequence). The CDR3 is made up of 12 amino acids. CDR3 in amino acids: CAPTGDSETQYF. In DNA, the CDR3 is TGTGCTCCGACAGGGGATTCGGAGACCCAGTACTTC.

This clonotype appeared many times. The CDR3 DNA reads as TGTGCCACCAGCAGAAACAGGGTTTCTAGCGGGAGTAATGAGCAGTTCTTC. This sequence encodes CATSRNRVSSGSNEQFF. V usage is TRBV15 and J usage is TRBJ2-1; TRBD2 aligns across 10 bases. Germline assignment: CDR1 LNHNV and CDR2 YYDKDF (reference sequence). Germline trimming cut 2 bases from V and 7 bases from J; bases unmatched to any gene: 11. The CDR3 consists of 17 residues.

This clonotype was counted many times. The chain carries TRBV10-3 and TRBJ1-1; the D gene is possibly TRBD1 (6 bases). The length of the CDR3 is 14 residues. CDR1 ENHRY and CDR2 SYGVKD come from the germline V gene. V lost 4 bases to trimming and J lost 5 bases, with 14 bases between them. The CDR3 bases are TGTGCCATCAGTGTTCAGCGAGGGGGGACTGAAGCTTTCTTT. Translated, it gives CAISVQRGGTEAFF.

This clonotype was seen ten or more times. The chain combines TRBV24-1 with TRBJ2-3; 8 bases agree with TRBD1. V dropped 6 bases and J dropped 3; count of bases not matched to a gene: 4. The CDR3 covers 14 residues. Germline V gene lookup returns CDR1 KGHDR and CDR2 SFDVKD. CDR3 sequence: CATSSTGATDTQYF. CDR3 sequence (DNA): TGTGCCACCAGTTCGACAGGGGCTACAGATACGCAGTATTTT.

This sequence joins TRBV2 and TRBJ1-5, with no clear D. Germline V gives CDR1 SNHLY, CDR2 FYNNEI. The CDR3 loop spans 13 amino acids. Trimming cost V 1 base and J 7 bases, with 8 bases left between them. The DNA for the CDR3 is TGTGCCAGCAGTGAAGAACGTGACCAGCCCCAGCATTTT. It codes for CASSEERDQPQHF. Based on the CDR3 plus reference TRBV2 and TRBJ1-5, the full variable domain is EPEVTQTPSHQVTQMGQEVILRCVPISNHLYFYWYRQILGQKVEFLVSFYNNEISEKSEIFDDQFSVERPDGSNFTLKIRSTKLEDSAMYFCASSEERDQPQHFGDGTRLSIL.

This clonotype has ten or more counts. The chain is built from TRBV2 and TRBJ1-5; the match to TRBD1 covers 8 bases. This CDR3 region has 18 residues. V lost 3 bases, J lost 2 bases, and 12 bases stayed unmatched. Per the germline V gene, CDR1 is SNHLY and CDR2 is FYNNEI. The CDR3 protein is CASSDPLGRGLGNQPQHF. The CDR3, as DNA: TGTGCCAGCAGTGATCCCCTGGGCAGGGGGCTTGGCAATCAGCCCCAGCATTTT. The full variable domain, in which reference TRBV2 and TRBJ1-5 provide the parts outside the CDR3, is EPEVTQTPSHQVTQMGQEVILRCVPISNHLYFYWYRQILGQKVEFLVSFYNNEISEKSEIFDDQFSVERPDGSNFTLKIRSTKLEDSAMYFCASSDPLGRGLGNQPQHFGDGTRLSIL.

Comments on this clonotype: This may arise from a read error, as a much more abundant clone is one base away. This chain links TRBV12-3 or TRBV12-4 with TRBJ2-5, with 9 bases that match TRBD1. The CDR3 totals 13 residues. The CDR3 protein is CACSWTGEETQYF. CDR3 DNA sequence: TGTGCCTGCAGCTGGACAGGGGAGGAGACCCAGTACTTC.

This clonotype appeared a few times. J is TRBJ1-1 and V is TRBV3-1; a weak D match, TRBD1 (5 bases). This CDR3 is built from 15 residues. CDR1 and CDR2 from the germline V gene are LGHDT and YNNKEL (reference sequence). Trimming shortened V by 0 bases and J by 5 bases, and 13 bases separated the two germline ends. The DNA for the CDR3 is TGTGCCAGCAGCCAAGAGATGGGACGTGAAACTGAAGCTTTCTTT. Amino acid sequence: CASSQEMGRETEAFF.

This clonotype was observed many times. This sequence joins TRBV20-1 and TRBJ2-7; D uncertain. V was shortened by 3 bases and J by 6 bases, with 15 bases between the two germline ends. Per the germline V gene, CDR1 is DFQATT and CDR2 is SNEGSKA (reference sequence). This CDR3 is 13 amino acids long. The chain's CDR3 is CSARDVPLSEQYF. The CDR3 region has the DNA TGCAGTGCTAGGGATGTCCCTTTATCCGAGCAGTACTTC.

This clonotype was observed a few times. The junction does not match germline at one end; this may be a read error. The genes are TRBV25-1 and TRBJ2-7; D is ambiguous. This CDR3 has 15 amino acids. Germline-derived CDR1 and CDR2 are MGHDK and SYGVNS. The CDR3 spells CASSGWETPSYEQHF. The CDR3 nucleotides read TGTGCCAGCAGTGGGTGGGAAACACCCTCCTACGAGCAGCACTTC.

The sample holds many counts of this clonotype. This rearrangement joins TRBV7-3 to TRBJ1-1; 8 nucleotides agree with TRBD1. Germline values: CDR1 SGHTA, CDR2 FQGTGA. V lost 5 bases and J lost 10; bases outside the gene matches: 9. This CDR3 comprises 13 residues. The CDR3 sequence is CASSTGQGSGAFF. CDR3 coding DNA: TGTGCCAGCAGCACCGGACAGGGTTCTGGAGCTTTCTTT.

The sample holds many counts of this clonotype. The V gene is TRBV20-1, the J gene TRBJ2-7; 8 bases map to TRBD1. This CDR3 has 14 residues. Per germline, CDR1 DFQATT and CDR2 SNEGSKA (reference sequence). With 4 bases clipped from V and 0 bases from J, the junction kept 5 bases outside the gene matches. The CDR3 nucleotides read TGCAGTGCTATGGACAGGGCCCGCTCCTACGAGCAGTACTTC. This translates into CSAMDRARSYEQYF.

This clonotype appeared a few times. The chain has TRBV4-1 and TRBJ2-4, with 7 bases aligning to TRBD1. Germline assignment: CDR1 MGHRA and CDR2 YSYEKL. The CDR3 is made up of 15 amino acids. The trim removed 4 bases at V and 6 bases at J, leaving 9 bases unmatched. The CDR3 reads CASSPDRAEGNIQYF. DNA of the CDR3: TGCGCCAGCAGCCCTGACAGGGCCGAGGGAAACATTCAGTACTTC.

This clonotype was detected ten times or more. The J gene is TRBJ1-5, the V gene TRBV20-1; D is undetermined. The V end lost 3 bases, the J end lost 3 bases, and 9 bases lay between the germline ends. CDR1 DFQATT and CDR2 SNEGSKA come from the germline V gene (reference sequence). The CDR3 has 13 amino acids. The CDR3 here is CSASPSLNQPQHF. The CDR3 DNA follows: TGCAGTGCTAGCCCCAGCCTCAATCAGCCCCAGCATTTT.

This clonotype occurred many times. CDR3 coding DNA: TGTGCCAGTTTTCACAGGGTCTATGGCTACACCTTC. It codes for CASFHRVYGYTF. V usage is TRBV19 and J usage is TRBJ1-2; TRBD1 is a possible D gene (6 bases). The CDR3 is 12 amino acids. Trimming cost V 8 bases and J 4 bases, with 11 bases left between them. Germline lookup yields CDR1 LNHDA and CDR2 SQIVND (reference sequence). The entire variable domain, with the rest obtained from reference TRBV19 and TRBJ1-2, is as follows: DGGITQSPKYLFRKEGQNVTLSCEQNLNHDAMYWYRQDPGQGLRLIYYSQIVNDFQKGDIAEGYSVSREKKESFPLTVTSAQKNPTAFYLCASFHRVYGYTFGSGTRLTVV.

This clonotype was counted only a few times. The chain couples TRBV5-1 to TRBJ2-7; 8 bases match TRBD1. Trimming took 2 bases from V and 3 from J; bases not matched to a gene: 13. There are 17 residues in the CDR3. CDR1 SGHRS and CDR2 YFSETQ come from the germline V gene. The CDR3 region has the DNA TGCGCCAGCAGCTTAAACCCCGGGACAGGCAATAACTACGAGCAGTACTTC. The encoded protein is CASSLNPGTGNNYEQYF. Variable domain in full (rest from reference TRBV5-1 and TRBJ2-7): KAGVTQTPRYLIKTRGQQVTLSCSPISGHRSVSWYQQTPGQGLQFLFEYFSETQRNKGNFPGRFSGRQFSNSRSEMNVSTLELGDSALYLCASSLNPGTGNNYEQYFGPGTRLTVT.

The genes are TRBV7-9 and TRBJ2-5; 8 nucleotides match TRBD2. The V and J ends lost 4 bases and 2 bases, in that order; junction bases with no gene match: 3. CDR1 is SEHNR, CDR2 FQNEAQ, per germline (reference sequence). CDR3 length: 14 amino acids. CDR3 region: CASSSTSVQETQYF. Written as DNA, the CDR3 is TGTGCCAGCAGCTCGACTAGCGTACAAGAGACCCAGTACTTC.

This clonotype has just a few counts. This chain joins TRBV14 and TRBJ2-2; no clear D gene. The CDR3 runs 16 residues. The germline gives CDR1 SGHDN, CDR2 FVKESK. V lost 0 bases, J lost 5 bases, and 13 bases lay in between. The CDR3 reads CASSQDGRVKTGELFF. The CDR3 nucleotides are TGTGCCAGCAGCCAAGATGGTAGGGTTAAGACCGGGGAGCTGTTTTTT.

Many counts were recorded for this clonotype. The chain employs TRBV7-3 and TRBJ2-3; no firm D call. The CDR3 is made up of 15 amino acids. The V gene lost 3 bases and the J gene lost 6 bases, with 16 bases spanning the gap. Germline loops: CDR1 SGHTA, CDR2 FQGTGA. CDR3 region: CASSLRSSVRDTQYF. The CDR3 DNA sequence: TGTGCCAGCAGCTTGAGGTCGTCGGTACGGGATACGCAGTATTTT.

The V gene is TRBV5-4, the J gene TRBJ2-7; 7 bases are a match to TRBD1. This CDR3 comprises 14 residues. Per the germline V gene, CDR1 is SGHNT and CDR2 is YYREEE (reference sequence). With 4 bases clipped from V and 1 base from J, the junction kept 5 bases outside the gene matches. In nucleotides, the CDR3 is TGTGCCAGCAGCATGACAGGGAATTCCTACGAGCAGTACTTC. Its translation is CASSMTGNSYEQYF.

The chain recombines TRBV10-2 with TRBJ1-6; D ambiguous. CDR1 is WSHSY, CDR2 SAAADI, per germline. The CDR3 loop spans 13 amino acids. V shed 7 bases and J shed 9 bases, with 13 bases lying between them. CDR3 bases: TGCGCCAGCACTTCGGGAAGACGTTCACCCCTCCACTTT. This gives the protein CASTSGRRSPLHF.

V gene TRBV24-1 combines with J gene TRBJ1-6; 8 bases fit TRBD1. Germline V gene data show CDR1 as KGHDR and CDR2 as SFDVKD. The CDR3 consists of 16 residues. The J segment lost 8 bases and the V segment lost 3 bases, leaving 8 bases of the junction unmatched. The CDR3 sequence: CATSDPRQGKDSPLHF. The CDR3 bases are TGTGCCACCAGTGATCCCCGACAGGGGAAAGATTCACCCCTCCACTTT.

The gene calls are TRBV11-3 and TRBJ2-2; 11 bases match TRBD1. From germline, CDR1 is SGHNT and CDR2 YENEEA. The CDR3 extends over 15 amino acids. Germline trimming cut 3 bases from V and 6 bases from J; bases unmatched to any gene: 3. CDR3 in amino acids: CASSLGQGVPGELFF. CDR3 in DNA: TGTGCCAGCAGCTTGGGACAGGGGGTACCCGGGGAGCTGTTTTTT.

This clonotype occurred many times. V and J are TRBV9 and TRBJ1-2, with D possibly TRBD1 on 6 matching bases. V was trimmed by 3 bases and J by 8 bases, leaving 14 bases between them. This CDR3 contains 13 residues. Germline CDR1 reads SGDLS; CDR2 reads YYNGEE. CDR3 sequence: CASSAQGSRGYTF. Here the CDR3 DNA reads TGTGCCAGCAGCGCTCAGGGGTCTCGGGGCTACACCTTC.